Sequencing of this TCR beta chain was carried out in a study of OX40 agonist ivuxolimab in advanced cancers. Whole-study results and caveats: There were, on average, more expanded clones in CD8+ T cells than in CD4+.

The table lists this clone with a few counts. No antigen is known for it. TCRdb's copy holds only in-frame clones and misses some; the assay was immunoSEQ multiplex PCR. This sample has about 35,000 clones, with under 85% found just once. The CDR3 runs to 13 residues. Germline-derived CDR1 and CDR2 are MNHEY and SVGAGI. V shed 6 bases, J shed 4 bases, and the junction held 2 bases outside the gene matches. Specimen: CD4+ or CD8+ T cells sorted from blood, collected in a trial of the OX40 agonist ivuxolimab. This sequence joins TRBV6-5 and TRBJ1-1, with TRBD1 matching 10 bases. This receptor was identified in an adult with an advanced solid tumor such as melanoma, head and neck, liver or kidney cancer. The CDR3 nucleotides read TGTGCCAGCAGAAGGACAGGGGGCACTGAAGCTTTCTTT. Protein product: CASRRTGGTEAFF.